The 30 T cell receptor beta chains listed next were all sequenced from one sample in a study of blood T cell repertoires in COVID-19. Assay: immunoSEQ multiplex PCR; the TCRdb copy retains only in-frame clones and omits some. The sample holds around 190,000 clones; 70% to 85% are singletons and the top ten take about 12%. The specimen sequenced was peripheral blood. These receptors were obtained from a human donor in a cohort sampled during active COVID-19.

This clone was seen a few times. The V call is TRBV28, the J call TRBJ2-7; 8 nucleotides agree with TRBD2. There are 15 residues in the CDR3. Unmatched junction bases numbered 11, after V lost 6 bases and J lost 4 bases. Germline V gives CDR1 MDHEN, CDR2 SYDVKM. CDR3 bases: TGTGCCAGCAGGAACCCCAGCGGGAGTGGTTACGAGCAGTACTTC. This sequence encodes CASRNPSGSGYEQYF.

The chain carries TRBV18 and TRBJ2-7, with unresolved D. The V gene lost 5 bases and the J gene lost 0 bases, with 11 bases spanning the gap. This CDR3 is built from 14 residues. Germline CDR1 reads KGHSH; CDR2 reads LQKENI. CDR3 coding DNA: TGTGCCAGCTCATCTGACTCGAACTCCTACGAGCAGTACTTC. Its translation is CASSSDSNSYEQYF. Complete variable domain (other parts from reference TRBV18 and TRBJ2-7): NAGVMQNPRHLVRRRGQEARLRCSPMKGHSHVYWYRQLPEEGLKFMVYLQKENIIDESGMPKERFSAEFPKEGPSILRIQQVVRGDSAAYFCASSSDSNSYEQYFGPGTRLTVT.

The rearrangement links TRBV5-1 to TRBJ2-1; D remains ambiguous. Trimming cost V 4 bases and J 0 bases, with 11 bases left between them. This CDR3 comprises 15 residues. Germline CDR1 is SGHRS and CDR2 is YFSETQ. CDR3 bases: TGCGCCAGCAGCACGTTACAGAACTCCTACAATGAGCAGTTCTTC. This codes for CASSTLQNSYNEQFF.

The V call is TRBV30, the J call TRBJ2-5; D not resolved. Germline-derived CDR1 and CDR2 are GTSNPN and SVGIG (reference sequence). Trimming stripped 5 bases from V and 5 bases from J, with 18 bases between. This CDR3 spans 14 amino acids. CDR3 loop: CAWGYRTSIETQYF. CDR3 nucleotide sequence: TGTGCCTGGGGTTACCGCACAAGTATCGAGACCCAGTACTTC. The variable domain in full, with the rest retrieved from reference TRBV30 and TRBJ2-5, is SQTIHQWPATLVQPVGSPLSLECTVEGTSNPNLYWYRQAAGRGLQLLFYSVGIGQISSEVPQNLSASRPQDRQFILSSKKLLLSDSGFYLCAWGYRTSIETQYFGPGTRLLVL.

The gene calls are TRBV12-2 and TRBJ2-5; TRBD1, the D gene given by the table, was not confirmed from the DNA. TRBV12-2 corresponds to a pseudogene. The CDR3 covers 19 residues. CDR3 sequence: CASRLGSGPSWADQETQYF. In DNA, the CDR3 is TGTGCAAGTCGCTTAGGCTCAGGGCCCTCCTGGGCGGATCAAGAGACCCAGTACTTC.

The genes are TRBV24-1 and TRBJ1-6, with 7 nucleotides matching TRBD1. This CDR3 has 19 amino acids. In germline, CDR1 is KGHDR, CDR2 SFDVKD. The V segment lost 9 bases and the J segment 0 bases; nucleotides outside the gene matches: 16. CDR3 sequence (DNA): TGTGCCACCTGGCCAGGGACAGCCTTACGAAGCTCCTATAATTCACCCCTCCACTTT. Translating gives CATWPGTALRSSYNSPLHF.

This chain uses TRBV19 with TRBJ2-7, with 7 bases lining up with TRBD1. J lost 3 bases, V lost 5 bases, and 7 bases had no gene match. The V gene's germline CDR1 is LNHDA and CDR2 SQIVND (reference sequence). The CDR3 loop spans 14 amino acids. DNA for the CDR3: TGTGCCAGTAGTGCAATGACAGGGAACTACGAGCAGTACTTC. This encodes CASSAMTGNYEQYF.

The chain is built from TRBV18 and TRBJ2-3; 7 nucleotides agree with TRBD2. CDR1 KGHSH and CDR2 LQKENI come from the germline V gene. The CDR3 contains 16 residues. Trimming cost V 6 bases and J 2 bases; bases outside gene matches: 11. CDR3 nucleotides: TGTGCCAGCTCCCTCTTTACGCGGGAGACCACAGATACGCAGTATTTT. It specifies CASSLFTRETTDTQYF.

V gene TRBV6-5 combines with J gene TRBJ1-2, with TRBD1 as a possible D gene (5 bases). CDR3 size: 14 residues. Trimming took 2 bases from V and 8 from J, leaving 15 bases between them. The germline V gene has CDR1 MNHEY and CDR2 SVGAGI. The DNA of the CDR3 is TGTGCCAGCAGTTACAGCGGGGGATCTAGGGGCTACACCTTC. Protein sequence: CASSYSGGSRGYTF.

The rearrangement links TRBV24-1 to TRBJ2-7, with 7 bases that match TRBD1. Germline V gene sequence: CDR1 KGHDR, CDR2 SFDVKD. Trimming removed 6 bases from V and 3 bases from J; junction bases left unmatched: 10. CDR3 size: 15 residues. CDR3 amino acids: CATSPGDSLFYEQYF. The CDR3 coding sequence is TGTGCCACCAGTCCCGGGGACAGCCTGTTCTACGAGCAGTACTTC.

The chain links TRBV10-3 to TRBJ2-7; D uncertain. The CDR3 is made up of 13 amino acids. Germline CDR1 is ENHRY and CDR2 is SYGVKD. The germline V and J ends were trimmed by 8 bases and 4 bases, with 15 bases remaining between them. CDR3 DNA: TGTGCCATCCGCGGATCCGGAGATTACGAGCAGTACTTC. Its protein is CAIRGSGDYEQYF.

This clone was picked up a small number of times. This chain's CDR3 is CASLSGGWGTEAFF. The CDR3 DNA reads as TGTGCCAGTTTAAGCGGGGGCTGGGGCACTGAAGCTTTCTTT. The V and J genes are TRBV19 and TRBJ1-1, with D possibly being TRBD1 (6 bases). The germline V gene has CDR1 LNHDA and CDR2 SQIVND (reference sequence). The CDR3 covers 14 residues. The V end lost 8 bases, the J end lost 4 bases, and 17 bases lay between the germline ends.

The chain employs TRBV7-6 and TRBJ2-1; 10 bases are shared with TRBD1. Losses at the gene ends were 2 bases for V and 4 bases for J; bases not matched to a gene: 2. From germline, CDR1 is SGHVS and CDR2 FNYEAQ. This CDR3 has 15 amino acids. The CDR3 region has the DNA TGTGCCAGCAGCTTATTGGGACAGGGGTACAATGAGCAGTTCTTC. The encoded protein is CASSLLGQGYNEQFF.

This clone has a handful of counts. The V and J genes are TRBV6-6 and TRBJ2-7; possibly TRBD2 for D (7 bases). The CDR3 totals 16 residues. Trimming pared 2 bases from V and 4 bases from J, leaving 18 bases between. Germline CDR1 MNHNY, CDR2 SVGAGI (reference sequence). This chain's CDR3 is CASSYARGGVRYEQYF. CDR3 bases: TGTGCCAGCAGTTACGCAAGGGGGGGGGTTAGGTACGAGCAGTACTTC.

CDR3 residues: CASSQGPRGKDPEAFF. In nucleotides, the CDR3 is TGCGCCAGCAGCCAAGGTCCCCGGGGAAAGGACCCTGAAGCTTTCTTT. The rearrangement links TRBV4-1 to TRBJ1-1; D remains ambiguous. CDR3 size: 16 residues. CDR1 and CDR2 from the germline V gene are MGHRA and YSYEKL. The germline V and J ends were trimmed by 1 base and 6 bases, with 18 bases remaining between them.

The chain recombines TRBV27 with TRBJ2-1; TRBD1 agrees at 8 bases. CDR1 and CDR2 from the germline V gene are MNHEY and SMNVEV (reference sequence). The CDR3 loop spans 14 amino acids. With 7 bases clipped from V and 5 bases from J, the junction kept 7 bases outside the gene matches. CDR3 in amino acids: CASTVGQGNNEQFF. In DNA form, the CDR3 reads TGTGCCAGCACGGTAGGACAGGGCAACAATGAGCAGTTCTTC.

J is TRBJ2-3 and V is TRBV28; weak D call: TRBD2 (5 bases). Trimming removed 8 bases at V and 4 bases at J, with 13 bases between. This CDR3 spans 13 amino acids. Per the germline V gene, CDR1 is MDHEN and CDR2 is SYDVKM. CDR3 protein: CASGLARSDTQYF. The CDR3 DNA reads as TGTGCCAGCGGACTGGCGAGGTCAGATACGCAGTATTTT.

The chain recombines TRBV4-2 with TRBJ1-3; D is perhaps TRBD1 (6 bases). Germline assignment: CDR1 LGHNA and CDR2 YNFKEQ. Trimming left V 2 bases short and J 4 bases short, with 15 bases between. CDR3 length: 16 residues. The CDR3 DNA reads TGTGCCAGCAGCCAACCTCGGGGGGCTTCGGGAAACACCATATATTTT. Residues: CASSQPRGASGNTIYF.

This clone was observed once. The chain couples TRBV30 to TRBJ2-7, with a weak D call TRBD1 (6 bases). CDR3 length equals 13 residues. V lost 2 bases, J lost 4 bases, and 12 bases lay in between. Germline V gene sequence: CDR1 GTSNPN, CDR2 SVGIG (reference sequence). CDR3 sequence reads: CAWSTGTSYEQYF. In DNA, the CDR3 is TGTGCCTGGAGTACAGGGACATCATACGAGCAGTACTTC.

This chain's CDR3 is CASSPAGDGTQYF. CDR3 DNA: TGTGCCAGCTCACCCGCAGGGGATGGGACCCAGTACTTC. The chain carries TRBV18 and TRBJ2-5, with D perhaps matching TRBD1 (6 bases). Germline V gives CDR1 KGHSH, CDR2 LQKENI. The V end was cut by 3 bases, the J end by 7 bases, with 12 bases between. This CDR3 region has 13 residues.

The V and J genes are TRBV2 and TRBJ2-5, with TRBD2 identical over 7 bases. Germline CDR1 SNHLY, CDR2 FYNNEI. CDR3 size: 14 residues. Trimming cost V 5 bases and J 2 bases; bases outside gene matches: 5. Here the CDR3 reads CASSRQGGQETQYF. The CDR3 coding sequence is TGTGCCAGCAGTCGCCAGGGAGGGCAAGAGACCCAGTACTTC.

The gene calls are TRBV5-1 and TRBJ2-5; 11 bases line up with TRBD2. The V and J ends lost 4 bases and 1 base, in that order; junction bases with no gene match: 3. Germline V gene sequence: CDR1 SGHRS, CDR2 YFSETQ. This CDR3 comprises 15 residues. CDR3: CASSRGLAAQETQYF. CDR3 coding DNA: TGCGCCAGCAGCCGGGGACTAGCGGCCCAAGAGACCCAGTACTTC.

This clone was found once. The V gene is TRBV28, the J gene TRBJ2-2; weak D call: TRBD2 (6 bases). This CDR3 has 17 residues. V gave up 3 bases and J gave up 4 bases, with 18 bases separating them. The germline V gene has CDR1 MDHEN and CDR2 SYDVKM. CDR3 protein: CASSFLPGLPSTGELFF. CDR3 nucleotide sequence: TGTGCCAGCAGTTTTCTTCCGGGACTCCCTTCCACCGGGGAGCTGTTTTTT.

This clone turned up a few times. This chain links TRBV10-1 with TRBJ2-7, with 9 bases identical to TRBD2. The trim removed 8 bases at V and 5 bases at J, leaving 7 bases unmatched. Germline assignment: CDR1 WNHNN and CDR2 SYGVQD (reference sequence). The CDR3 totals 13 residues. CDR3 region: CASSGLASDEQYF. CDR3 sequence (DNA): TGCGCCAGCTCGGGACTAGCCAGTGACGAGCAGTACTTC.

The chain has TRBV4-2 and TRBJ2-1, with 7 positions matching TRBD2. This CDR3 is 20 amino acids long. CDR1 is LGHNA and CDR2 is YNFKEQ in the germline V gene. J gave up 0 bases and V 1 base, and 15 bases lay outside the gene matches. The CDR3, as DNA: TGTGCCAGCAGCCAAGTTTTCCATCCCGAAAGCGGGGTCTCCTACAATGAGCAGTTCTTC. Protein product: CASSQVFHPESGVSYNEQFF.

The gene calls are TRBV19 and TRBJ2-7; 11 bases are a match to TRBD2. Germline CDR1 LNHDA, CDR2 SQIVND (reference sequence). Trimming at V came to 6 bases and at J to 0 bases, leaving 4 bases not matched to a gene. This CDR3 has 15 residues. This CDR3 reads CASRITSGSSYEQYF. The CDR3 coding sequence is TGTGCCAGTAGAATTACTAGCGGGAGCTCCTACGAGCAGTACTTC.

The gene calls are TRBV29-1 and TRBJ2-1; TRBD2 agrees at 14 bases. Germline V gives CDR1 SQVTM, CDR2 ANQGSEA. The CDR3 consists of 16 residues. V shed 8 bases, J shed 4 bases, and the junction held 10 bases outside the gene matches. The CDR3 spells CSYPGLAGVGYNEQFF. The CDR3 DNA reads as TGCAGCTACCCGGGACTAGCGGGAGTAGGTTACAATGAGCAGTTCTTC.

This chain links TRBV6-5 with TRBJ2-6; D gene ambiguous. With 6 bases removed from V and 0 bases from J, the gap between germline ends came to 9 bases. The CDR3 spans 15 residues. Germline values: CDR1 MNHEY, CDR2 SVGAGI. CDR3 sequence reads: CASSEEFSGANVLTF. CDR3 bases: TGTGCCAGCAGCGAGGAGTTCTCTGGGGCCAACGTCCTGACTTTC.

The chain carries TRBV19 and TRBJ2-7; TRBD1 matches 10 bases. Trimming took 6 bases from V and 7 from J; bases not matched to a gene: 9. Germline-derived CDR1 and CDR2 are LNHDA and SQIVND (reference sequence). CDR3 size: 14 residues. DNA of the CDR3: TGTGCCAGTAGCCCGAGACAGGGGGCGCGGGAGCAGTACTTC. It specifies CASSPRQGAREQYF. Full variable domain (missing parts from reference TRBV19 and TRBJ2-7): DGGITQSPKYLFRKEGQNVTLSCEQNLNHDAMYWYRQDPGQGLRLIYYSQIVNDFQKGDIAEGYSVSREKKESFPLTVTSAQKNPTAFYLCASSPRQGAREQYFGPGTRLTVT.

This clone has a single count. The V call is TRBV27, the J call TRBJ2-7; TRBD1 is a possible D gene (5 bases). Looked up from germline, CDR1 is MNHEY and CDR2 is SMNVEV (reference sequence). CDR3 length: 13 residues. V was trimmed by 5 bases and J by 6 bases, leaving 14 bases between them. The CDR3 coding sequence is TGTGCCAGCAGTACCCTTGGCAGGGCCGAGCAGTACTTC. Translating it yields CASSTLGRAEQYF.